Here is one TCR beta chain with its context. Its antigen is currently unknown. These data originate in a study of shared clonotypes between healthy human individuals. Study-wide points: Expectations were that clonotype sharing among donors would be affected by sequencing depth.

V shed 2 bases and J 0 bases; nucleotides not matched to a gene: 7. This CDR3 is built from 18 residues. Per the germline V gene, CDR1 is WNHNN and CDR2 is SYGVQD (reference sequence). Partitioning of CD4+ cells yielded a CD45RA+ naive subset and a CD45RA-negative memory subset. Genomic DNA of every subset was divided equally among multiple immunoSEQ plates. Some clones are missing from TCRdb's copy, which holds only in-frame ones; the method was immunoSEQ multiplex PCR. The table has millions of clones, around 94% seen once. Material for sequencing was naive CD4+ T cells sorted from blood. Subset indicated: CD45RA+ positively selected. The sequence was collected from a man aged 18 to 30 in good health. V and J are TRBV10-1 and TRBJ2-1; the match to TRBD2 covers 10 bases. The CDR3 sequence: CASSERLAGPSSYNEQFF. The DNA of the CDR3 is TGCGCCAGCAGTGAGCGACTAGCGGGCCCAAGCTCCTACAATGAGCAGTTCTTC.